This T cell receptor beta chain was sequenced in a study of blood T cell repertoires in COVID-19. TCRdb's table, derived via immunoSEQ multiplex PCR, lists solely in-frame clones and lacks some. The table shows over 150,000 clones, with 70% to 85% occurring only once. CDR1 and CDR2 from the germline V gene are SGHTS and YDEGEE. V lost 0 bases to trimming and J lost 2 bases, with 9 bases between them. There are 14 residues in the CDR3. Sequencing used peripheral blood. The gene calls are TRBV5-8 and TRBJ2-7; the D is unclear. The TCR originated in a man between 60 and 75 years old with COVID-19, enrolled during active disease. CDR3 in DNA: TGTGCCAGCAGCTTGGCCGTCGTTCCCTACGAGCAGTACTTC. The encoded protein is CASSLAVVPYEQYF.